The T cell receptor (beta chain) under discussion was sequenced for a study of cytomegalovirus exposure and HLA in healthy donors. Trimming removed 9 bases at V and 9 bases at J, with 27 bases between. This CDR3 spans 16 amino acids. Germline V gene sequence: CDR1 SNHLY, CDR2 FYNNEI. Regarding this clone: What it binds is not known.

Study-level points and caveats: Some V segments, including TRBV6-2 and TRBV6-3, were excluded as indistinguishable. With further analysis later on, most CMV-associated TCR beta chains appeared HLA-restricted. Within an earlier analysis, most TCR beta V segments proved productive either about 90% or about 30% of the time.

The PCR contained 60 Vbeta and 13 Jbeta primers. The assay was immunoSEQ multiplex PCR, and TCRdb's table has in-frame clones only and misses some. Of 140,000 to 150,000 clones detected, around 85% appear once; the ten largest clones hold less than 3.5%. This sequence joins TRBV2 and TRBJ2-1; tentative D call: TRBD1 (6 bases). This sequence was found in a woman in her twenties or thirties in good health and CMV-seronegative. The sequenced sample was PBMCs. The CDR3 region has the DNA TGTGCCAGACTGGACATCAGGACAGCCAAGGGTGGTGAGCAGTTCTTC. Residues: CARLDIRTAKGGEQFF.